This record covers a single T cell receptor beta chain. With a J-beta primer mix and a sample-barcoded 5' primer, a second PCR ran roughly 6 to 12 cycles. The yield of each sample was at least 2.5 million CDR3-containing paired-end reads. Each CDR3 protein gets one entry after TCRdb re-called the 5' RACE reads with MiXCR. The sample gives some 1.5 million distinct CDR3 sequences, 28% of which show up once; 7.7% is in the top ten. The V gene's germline CDR1 is LNHDA and CDR2 SQIVND (reference sequence). The CDR3 runs 13 residues. Trimming shortened V by 2 bases and J by 1 base, and 6 bases separated the two germline ends. The data were obtained in a study of blood T cells in healthy people across ages.

The source of this sequence is a woman in her thirties in good health. The sequencing input was blood. V gene TRBV19 combines with J gene TRBJ2-7; no definite D call. In DNA, the CDR3 is TGTGCCAGTAGTATACCTGATTCCTACGAGCAGTACTTC. Translation gives CASSIPDSYEQYF.